This T cell receptor beta chain emerged from a study of blood T cell repertoires in COVID-19. Study-level information: Acute-phase and convalescent COVID-19 samples originated in the United States, Italy and Spain.

Two negative PCRs, clearance, or symptom resolution characterized the recovered Cohort 3 donors. Authors' processing steps: Reference gene primers were amplified, and this amplification served to estimate nucleated cell counts. Repertoires were generated with immunoSEQ multiplex PCR, while TCRdb's copy carries only in-frame clones and drops some. V and J calls and clone size are copied from that table; D and trimming were computed from the DNA. Of approximately 150,000 clones in the sample, around four fifths were seen once. Trimming cost V 7 bases and J 1 base, with 8 bases left between them. Germline V CDR1 and CDR2: SNHLY, FYNNEI. This CDR3 contains 13 residues.

This chain uses TRBV2 with TRBJ1-3; no clear D. This receptor was obtained from a woman aged 40 to 49 who had recovered from COVID-19. The sample taken for sequencing was PBMCs or T cells enriched from blood (not recorded which). CDR3 sequence: CASNLRSGNTIYF. CDR3 DNA: TGTGCCAGCAACCTACGTTCTGGAAACACCATATATTTT.